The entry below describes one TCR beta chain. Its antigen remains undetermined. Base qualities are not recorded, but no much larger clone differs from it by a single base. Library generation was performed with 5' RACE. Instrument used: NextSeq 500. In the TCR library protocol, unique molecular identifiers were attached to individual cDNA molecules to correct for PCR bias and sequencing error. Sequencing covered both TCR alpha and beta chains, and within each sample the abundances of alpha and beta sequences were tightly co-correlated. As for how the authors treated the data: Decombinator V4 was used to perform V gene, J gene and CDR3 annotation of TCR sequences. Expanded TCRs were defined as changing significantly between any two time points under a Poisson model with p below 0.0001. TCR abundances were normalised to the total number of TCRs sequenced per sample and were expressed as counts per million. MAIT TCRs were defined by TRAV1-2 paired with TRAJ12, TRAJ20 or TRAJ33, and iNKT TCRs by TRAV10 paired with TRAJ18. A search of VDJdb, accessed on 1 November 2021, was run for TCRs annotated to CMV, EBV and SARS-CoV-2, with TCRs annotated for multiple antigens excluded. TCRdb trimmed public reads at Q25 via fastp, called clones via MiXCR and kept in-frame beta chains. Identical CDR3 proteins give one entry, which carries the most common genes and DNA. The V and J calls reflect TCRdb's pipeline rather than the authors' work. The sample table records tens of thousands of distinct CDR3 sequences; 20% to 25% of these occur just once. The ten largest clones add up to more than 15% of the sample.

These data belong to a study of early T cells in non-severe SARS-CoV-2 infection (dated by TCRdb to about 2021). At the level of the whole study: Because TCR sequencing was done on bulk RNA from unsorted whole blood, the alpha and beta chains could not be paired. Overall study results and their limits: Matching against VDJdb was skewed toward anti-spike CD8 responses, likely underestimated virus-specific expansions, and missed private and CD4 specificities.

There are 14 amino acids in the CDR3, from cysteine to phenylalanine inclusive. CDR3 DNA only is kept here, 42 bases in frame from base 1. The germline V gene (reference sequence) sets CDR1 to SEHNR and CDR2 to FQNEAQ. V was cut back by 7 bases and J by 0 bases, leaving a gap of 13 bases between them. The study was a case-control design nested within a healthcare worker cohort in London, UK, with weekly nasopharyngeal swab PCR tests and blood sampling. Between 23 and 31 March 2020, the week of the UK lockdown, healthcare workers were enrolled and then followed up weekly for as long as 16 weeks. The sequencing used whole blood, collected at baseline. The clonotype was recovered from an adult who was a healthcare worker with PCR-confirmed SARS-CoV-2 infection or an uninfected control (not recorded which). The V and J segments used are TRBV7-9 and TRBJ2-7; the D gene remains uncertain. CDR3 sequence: CASTASQLSYEQYF. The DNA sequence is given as TGTGCCAGCACTGCCTCACAGCTCTCCTACGAGCAGTACTTC.